The 13 T cell receptor beta chains in this list originate from one sample, sequenced in a study of beta chain features in type 1 diabetes (dated by TCRdb to the late 2010s). These TCRs' antigens remain unknown. Findings and caveats that apply to the study as a whole: In all four CD4+ subsets, TCRB CDR3 length was moderately but significantly shorter in type 1 diabetes patients.

Library preparation was by the immunoSEQ multiplex PCR assay. The entire amount of isolated RNA was reverse transcribed using the High Capacity cDNA Reverse Transcription Kit, so the sequenced TCRB transcripts were expressed ones. The immuneACCESS repertoire file appears here via TCRdb, limited to in-frame rearrangements. These files lack a portion of the clones; in checked studies, under half of the deficit traces to unresolved V genes, and the cause of the others is not known. In this sample the table shows 300,000 to 400,000 clones, over 8.5% of which occur a single time. The top ten clonotypes cover around 0.66% of the sample. Specimen: central memory CD4+ T cells from blood. These receptors originate from a man aged 25-45 years with type 1 diabetes.

This rearrangement joins TRBV30 to TRBJ1-2; 9 bases map to TRBD1. Germline assignment: CDR1 GTSNPN and CDR2 SVGIG (reference sequence). The ends lost 0 bases at V and 7 bases at J; junction bases unmatched: 12. This CDR3 region has 16 residues. The DNA of the CDR3 is TGTGCCTGGAGTGTTCGCATGGGACAGGGAGGGCGTGGCTACACCTTC. Translating gives CAWSVRMGQGGRGYTF.

The rearrangement uses TRBV19 and TRBJ2-3; no reliable D call. V lost 2 bases, J lost 5 bases, and 11 bases lay in between. Germline CDR1 is LNHDA and CDR2 is SQIVND (reference sequence). The CDR3 has 14 amino acids. The CDR3 spells CASSIRPRVDTQYF. CDR3 bases: TGTGCCAGTAGTATACGGCCTCGCGTAGATACGCAGTATTTT.

The V gene is TRBV5-4, the J gene TRBJ2-7, with a weak D call TRBD2 (6 bases). The CDR3 totals 16 residues. Germline V gives CDR1 SGHNT, CDR2 YYREEE (reference sequence). V was shortened by 2 bases and J by 1 base, with 16 bases between the two germline ends. The CDR3 sequence is CASSLATGGKSYEQYF. The CDR3 region has the DNA TGTGCCAGCAGCTTAGCCACTGGCGGGAAGTCCTACGAGCAGTACTTC. Variable domain in full (rest from reference TRBV5-4 and TRBJ2-7): ETGVTQSPTHLIKTRGQQVTLRCSSQSGHNTVSWYQQALGQGPQFIFQYYREEENGRGNFPPRFSGLQFPNYSSELNVNALELDDSALYLCASSLATGGKSYEQYFGPGTRLTVT.

The chain uses TRBV19 and TRBJ2-5; D not resolved. Germline CDR1 LNHDA, CDR2 SQIVND (reference sequence). Trimming cost V 5 bases and J 1 base, with 5 bases left between them. The CDR3 runs to 12 residues. The CDR3 protein is CASSELQETQYF. CDR3 DNA: TGTGCCAGTAGTGAACTCCAAGAGACCCAGTACTTC.

On this clone itself: One end of the junction does not line up with germline, which may come from a read error. The CDR3 spells CASSLERNTEAFF. The DNA for the CDR3 is TGTGCTAGCAGCCTCGAACGGAACACTGAAGCTTTCTTT. The chain is built from TRBV7-7 and TRBJ1-1; D gene ambiguous. This CDR3 is 13 amino acids long. From germline, CDR1 is SSHAT and CDR2 FNYEAQ (reference sequence).

The rearrangement uses TRBV29-1 and TRBJ2-3, with D tentatively TRBD2 (5 bases). V was shortened by 8 bases and J by 0 bases, with 15 bases between the two germline ends. This CDR3 region has 14 residues. CDR1 and CDR2 from the germline V gene are SQVTM and ANQGSEA. CDR3 sequence reads: CSSRTGGSTDTQYF. CDR3 DNA sequence: TGCAGCTCCCGGACTGGCGGGAGCACAGATACGCAGTATTTT.

This clone was detected only a few times. V and J are TRBV18 and TRBJ1-2; D is uncertain. The V and J ends lost 0 bases and 2 bases respectively, with 7 bases between them. Per the germline V gene, CDR1 is KGHSH and CDR2 is LQKENI. This CDR3 comprises 14 residues. The CDR3: CASSPPHENYGYTF. The DNA for the CDR3 is TGTGCCAGCTCACCACCGCATGAAAACTATGGCTACACCTTC.

This chain connects TRBV6-5 to TRBJ1-1; 7 nucleotides line up with TRBD1. Germline CDR1 reads MNHEY; CDR2 reads SVGAGI. This CDR3 is built from 13 residues. J was trimmed by 4 bases and V by 8 bases; bases with no gene match: 7. The CDR3 DNA follows: TGTGCCAGCCGAGACAGGGAAAGCACTGAAGCTTTCTTT. Encoded protein: CASRDRESTEAFF.

The chain combines TRBV5-1 with TRBJ1-3; D unresolved. There are 12 residues in the CDR3. Trimming stripped 4 bases from V and 4 bases from J, with 6 bases between. Germline assignment: CDR1 SGHRS and CDR2 YFSETQ. Here the CDR3 DNA reads TGCGCCAGCAGCGGAGGGGGAAACACCATATATTTT. This gives the protein CASSGGGNTIYF.

This chain connects TRBV4-2 to TRBJ2-1, with 7 bases aligning to TRBD2. Germline CDR1 is LGHNA and CDR2 is YNFKEQ. The CDR3 runs 16 residues. J gave up 5 bases and V 2 bases, and 9 bases lay outside the gene matches. As DNA, the CDR3 is TGTGCCAGCAGCCAACCAATAGCGGGTGGTCACAATGAGCAGTTCTTC. Amino acids: CASSQPIAGGHNEQFF.

The genes are TRBV4-2 and TRBJ1-1; 9 bases agree with TRBD1. The junction had 4 bases not matched to a gene; V was cut back by 3 bases and J by 2 bases. This CDR3 has 15 amino acids. Per the germline V gene, CDR1 is LGHNA and CDR2 is YNFKEQ. DNA for the CDR3: TGTGCCAGCAGCCACAAGGGACAGGGAAACACTGAAGCTTTCTTT. This sequence encodes CASSHKGQGNTEAFF.

This clone was counted only a few times. The chain employs TRBV9 and TRBJ2-3; D unresolved. The ends were cut back, 4 bases at V and 0 bases at J, with 15 bases in the middle. The CDR3 extends over 16 amino acids. The V gene's germline CDR1 is SGDLS and CDR2 YYNGEE. DNA for the CDR3: TGTGCCAGCAGCTCGCGCGACTTCACTAGCACAGATACGCAGTATTTT. The encoded protein is CASSSRDFTSTDTQYF.

This clone was detected many times. The gene calls are TRBV29-1 and TRBJ1-1, with 9 bases fitting TRBD1. With 6 bases clipped from V and 0 bases from J, the junction kept 5 bases outside the gene matches. This CDR3 comprises 14 residues. CDR1 is SQVTM, CDR2 ANQGSEA, per germline. The CDR3 protein is CSVGQGNVNTEAFF. CDR3 nucleotide sequence: TGCAGCGTCGGACAGGGGAATGTGAACACTGAAGCTTTCTTT.